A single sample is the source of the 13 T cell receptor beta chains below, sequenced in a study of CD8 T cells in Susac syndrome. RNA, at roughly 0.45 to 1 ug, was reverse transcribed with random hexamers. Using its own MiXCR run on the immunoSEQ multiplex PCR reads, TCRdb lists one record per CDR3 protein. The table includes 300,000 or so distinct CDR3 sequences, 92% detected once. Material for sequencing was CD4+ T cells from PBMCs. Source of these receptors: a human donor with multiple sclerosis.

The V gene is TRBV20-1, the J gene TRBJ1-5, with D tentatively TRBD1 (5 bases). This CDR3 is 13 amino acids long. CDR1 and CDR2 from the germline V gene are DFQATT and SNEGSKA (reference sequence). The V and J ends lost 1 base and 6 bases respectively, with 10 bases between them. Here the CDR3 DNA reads TGCAGTGCTAGAGCAGGGACCAGTCAGCCCCAGCATTTT. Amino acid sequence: CSARAGTSQPQHF.

CDR3 loop: CASTPPGSNQPQHF. CDR3 in DNA: TGTGCCAGCACCCCTCCGGGCAGCAATCAGCCCCAGCATTTT. The chain recombines TRBV6-5 with TRBJ1-5; D uncertain. The CDR3 is 14 residues long. V was trimmed by 7 bases and J by 1 base, leaving 11 bases between them. CDR1 and CDR2 (germline): MNHEY, SVGAGI.

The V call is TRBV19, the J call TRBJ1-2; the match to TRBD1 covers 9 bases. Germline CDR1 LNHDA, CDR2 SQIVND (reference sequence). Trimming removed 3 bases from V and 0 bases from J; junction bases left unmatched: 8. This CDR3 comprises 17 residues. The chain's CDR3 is CASSILGDRDPNYGYTF. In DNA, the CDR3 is TGTGCCAGTAGTATTTTAGGGGACAGGGACCCTAACTATGGCTACACCTTC.

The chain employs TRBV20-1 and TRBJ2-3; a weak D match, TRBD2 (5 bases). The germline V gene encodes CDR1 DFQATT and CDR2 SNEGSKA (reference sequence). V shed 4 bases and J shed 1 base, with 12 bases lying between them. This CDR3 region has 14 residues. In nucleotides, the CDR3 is TGCAGTGCTATTTCGCGGGCGGGCACAGATACGCAGTATTTT. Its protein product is CSAISRAGTDTQYF.

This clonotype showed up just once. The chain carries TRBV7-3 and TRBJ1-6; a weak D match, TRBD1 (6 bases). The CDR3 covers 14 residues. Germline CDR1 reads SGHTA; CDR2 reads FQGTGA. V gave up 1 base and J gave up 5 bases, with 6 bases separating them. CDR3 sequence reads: CASSLNRDNSPLHF. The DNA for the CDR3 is TGTGCCAGCAGCTTAAACAGGGATAATTCACCCCTCCACTTT.

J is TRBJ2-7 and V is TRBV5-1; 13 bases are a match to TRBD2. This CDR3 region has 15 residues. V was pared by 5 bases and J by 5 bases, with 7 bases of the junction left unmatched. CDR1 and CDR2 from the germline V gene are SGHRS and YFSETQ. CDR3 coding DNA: TGCGCCAGCAGACTTCGGACTAGCGGGGGCCACGAGCAGTACTTC. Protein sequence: CASRLRTSGGHEQYF.

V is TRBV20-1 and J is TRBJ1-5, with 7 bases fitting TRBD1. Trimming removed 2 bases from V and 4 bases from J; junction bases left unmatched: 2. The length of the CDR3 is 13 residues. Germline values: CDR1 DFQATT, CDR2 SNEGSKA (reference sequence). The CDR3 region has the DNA TGCAGTGCTAGACCGACAGGGAATCAGCCCCAGCATTTT. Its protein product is CSARPTGNQPQHF.

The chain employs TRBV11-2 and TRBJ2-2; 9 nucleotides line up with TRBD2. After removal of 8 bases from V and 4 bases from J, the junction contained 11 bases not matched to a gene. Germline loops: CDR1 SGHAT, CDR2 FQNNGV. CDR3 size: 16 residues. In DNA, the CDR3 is TGTGCCAGCCGGCCTAGCGGGGCCGGGGGCACCGGGGAGCTGTTTTTT. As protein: CASRPSGAGGTGELFF. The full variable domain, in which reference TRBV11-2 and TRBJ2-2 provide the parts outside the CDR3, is EAGVAQSPRYKIIEKRQSVAFWCNPISGHATLYWYQQILGQGPKLLIQFQNNGVVDDSQLPKDRFSAERLKGVDSTLKIQPAKLEDSAVYLCASRPSGAGGTGELFFGEGSRLTVL.

The CDR3 region has the DNA TGCAGTGCTAGAGAGGGGCGGGGTTACAATGAGCAGTTCTTC. Protein sequence: CSAREGRGYNEQFF. The rearrangement uses TRBV20-1 and TRBJ2-1, with D possibly matching TRBD2 (6 bases). Per the germline V gene, CDR1 is DFQATT and CDR2 is SNEGSKA (reference sequence). The CDR3 loop spans 14 amino acids. V shed 0 bases and J shed 4 bases, with 10 bases lying between them.

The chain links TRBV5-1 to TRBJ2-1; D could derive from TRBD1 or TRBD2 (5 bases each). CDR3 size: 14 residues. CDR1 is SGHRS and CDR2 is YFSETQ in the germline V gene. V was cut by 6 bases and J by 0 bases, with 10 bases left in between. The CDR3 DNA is TGCGCCAGCATGTGGGGGAGCTCCTACAATGAGCAGTTCTTC. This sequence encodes CASMWGSSYNEQFF.

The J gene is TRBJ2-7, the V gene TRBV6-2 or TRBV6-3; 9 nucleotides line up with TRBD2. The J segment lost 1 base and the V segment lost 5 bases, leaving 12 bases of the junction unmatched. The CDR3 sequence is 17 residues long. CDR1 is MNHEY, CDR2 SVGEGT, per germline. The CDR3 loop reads CASSPWTSAPGSYEQYF. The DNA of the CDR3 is TGTGCCAGCAGTCCCTGGACTAGCGCACCCGGATCCTACGAGCAGTACTTC.

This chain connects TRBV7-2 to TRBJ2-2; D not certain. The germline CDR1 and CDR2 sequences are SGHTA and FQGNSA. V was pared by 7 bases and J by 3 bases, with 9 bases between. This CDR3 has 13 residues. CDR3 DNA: TGTGCCAGCATCCCTTCCTACACCGGGGAGCTGTTTTTT. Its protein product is CASIPSYTGELFF.

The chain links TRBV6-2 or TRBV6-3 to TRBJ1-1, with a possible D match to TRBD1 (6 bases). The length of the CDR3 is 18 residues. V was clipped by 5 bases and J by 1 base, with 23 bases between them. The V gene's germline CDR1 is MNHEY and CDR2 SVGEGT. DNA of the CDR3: TGTGCCAGCAGTGTCCCTAGGGGGGACACCATCTGGAACACTGAAGCTTTCTTT. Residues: CASSVPRGDTIWNTEAFF.